This section outlines one T cell receptor (beta chain) sequence together with its context. This specimen belongs to a study of T cells expressing NK-cell markers. The CDR3 sequence is 15 residues long. CDR1 is LGHNT, CDR2 FRNRAP, per germline. Generation of TCR beta cDNA was performed by 5'RACE template switching incorporating UMIs. TCRdb re-called the 5' RACE reads and shows each CDR3 protein once, DNA omitted. This repertoire includes 200,000 to 300,000 distinct CDR3 sequences. The genes are TRBV12-5 and TRBJ2-3. The source of this sequence is a woman aged 18-70 years in good health. The sample consisted of blood T cells: a sorted CD56 or NKG2C T cell subset, CD4+ or CD8+ T cells, or bulk PBMC T cells (not recorded which). Here the CDR3 reads CASALSRATSDTQYF. The entire variable domain, with the rest obtained from reference TRBV12-5 and TRBJ2-3, is as follows: DARVTQTPRHKVTEMGQEVTMRCQPILGHNTVFWYRQTMMQGLELLAYFRNRAPLDDSGMPKDRFSAEMPDATLATLKIQPSEPRDSAVYFCASALSRATSDTQYFGPGTRLTVL.